What follows are 19 T cell receptor beta chains derived from one specimen sequenced in a study of human T cells and chemical hapten exposure. TCRdb passed the RACE reads through MiXCR, listing each CDR3 protein once. The sample carries about 160,000 distinct CDR3 sequences, roughly a quarter recorded once. The time point here: patch test 3, about 24 weeks after DPC sensitization. Sample treatment: therapeutic diphenylcyclopropenone sensitization with weekly scalp DPC. The sequencing used whole blood, collected in connection with sensitization to the hapten diphenylcyclopropenone (DPC). The receptors originated from a woman between 18 and 29 years old with alopecia areata. Some clones in this sample may be carry-over from other donors' samples.

This clonotype was observed many times. This sequence joins TRBV20-1 and TRBJ2-1; D ambiguous. In germline, CDR1 is DFQATT, CDR2 SNEGSKA (reference sequence). Deletions cut 2 bases from V and 8 bases from J, with 4 bases between. The CDR3 has 10 residues. The CDR3 spells CSARTYEQFF. The CDR3 region has the DNA TGCAGTGCTAGAACTTATGAGCAGTTCTTC.

This chain links TRBV28 with TRBJ2-7; D call uncertain. Germline CDR1 reads MDHEN; CDR2 reads SYDVKM. The CDR3 totals 12 residues. The V end lost 7 bases, the J end lost 0 bases, and 7 bases lay between the germline ends. CDR3 DNA sequence: TGTGCCAGCACCCAAACCTCCTACGAGCAGTACTTC. It specifies CASTQTSYEQYF.

This clonotype appeared many times. The chain carries TRBV6-1 and TRBJ2-3; D is perhaps TRBD2 (6 bases). Trimming took off 8 bases at V and 0 bases at J, with 15 bases between the two ends. The CDR3 has 15 amino acids. The germline CDR1 and CDR2 sequences are MNHNS and SASEGT. The CDR3, as DNA: TGTGCCAGCCTACCGCGGGGAGAGAGCACAGATACGCAGTATTTT. Protein product: CASLPRGESTDTQYF.

The gene calls are TRBV4-1 and TRBJ1-2, with TRBD1 identical over 9 bases. V lost 5 bases, J lost 7 bases, and 8 bases stayed unmatched. This CDR3 has 14 residues. Germline assignment: CDR1 MGHRA and CDR2 YSYEKL. This chain's CDR3 is CASSSRDRASGYTF. CDR3 sequence (DNA): TGCGCCAGCAGCTCCCGGGACAGGGCCTCTGGCTACACCTTC.

The chain links TRBV29-1 to TRBJ2-2; D is ambiguous. Germline V gene sequence: CDR1 SQVTM, CDR2 ANQGSEA. The CDR3 contains 13 residues. The CDR3 sequence is CSGSRPNTGELFF. The CDR3 region has the DNA TGCAGTGGGTCTCGGCCGAACACCGGGGAGCTGTTTTTT.

The chain carries TRBV4-1 and TRBJ2-2, with a weak D call TRBD2 (6 bases). V lost 0 bases, J lost 3 bases, and 8 bases lay in between. Germline CDR1 reads MGHRA; CDR2 reads YSYEKL. The CDR3 covers 15 residues. The CDR3 DNA sequence: TGCGCCAGCAGCCAAGAGGGGACTTACACCGGGGAGCTGTTTTTT. Its translation is CASSQEGTYTGELFF.

This clonotype was counted once. The rearrangement uses TRBV5-5 and TRBJ1-6; unclear D gene. The CDR3 is made up of 13 amino acids. Trimming took 0 bases from V and 8 from J, leaving 6 bases between them. Germline V CDR1 and CDR2: SGHKS, YYEKEE (reference sequence). CDR3 loop: CASSLELYSPLHF. CDR3 nucleotides: TGTGCCAGCAGCTTGGAACTGTATTCACCCCTCCACTTT. The entire variable domain, with the rest obtained from reference TRBV5-5 and TRBJ1-6, is as follows: DAGVTQSPTHLIKTRGQQVTLRCSPISGHKSVSWYQQVLGQGPQFIFQYYEKEERGRGNFPDRFSARQFPNYSSELNVNALLLGDSALYLCASSLELYSPLHFGNGTRLTVT.

This clonotype was found a few times. The rearrangement uses TRBV24-1 and TRBJ2-3; D is possibly TRBD1 or TRBD2 (5 bases each). Per germline, CDR1 KGHDR and CDR2 SFDVKD. Trimming removed 1 base from V and 2 bases from J, with 12 bases in between. The CDR3 has 16 residues. The CDR3 DNA is TGTGCCACCAGTGATTTCTTCGGGGCACCCACAGATACGCAGTATTTT. The encoded protein is CATSDFFGAPTDTQYF.

This clonotype showed up just a few times. This chain joins TRBV5-1 and TRBJ2-3; D is unresolved. The length of the CDR3 is 14 residues. The germline V gene encodes CDR1 SGHRS and CDR2 YFSETQ. V gave up 3 bases and J gave up 0 bases, with 8 bases separating them. CDR3 nucleotides: TGCGCCAGCAGCTGGGGTCCCAGCACAGATACGCAGTATTTT. Translation gives CASSWGPSTDTQYF.

At least ten counts were recorded for this clonotype. V is TRBV4-2 and J is TRBJ2-7; 9 positions agree with TRBD2. With 5 bases clipped from V and 4 bases from J, the junction kept 18 bases outside the gene matches. The CDR3 spans 18 residues. Germline V gene lookup returns CDR1 LGHNA and CDR2 YNFKEQ. CDR3 protein: CASSAGVSAGGGGYEQYF. Here the CDR3 DNA reads TGTGCCAGCAGCGCAGGGGTATCAGCGGGAGGAGGAGGATACGAGCAGTACTTC.

This chain connects TRBV24-1 to TRBJ2-3; D is perhaps TRBD2 (5 bases). Germline V gene lookup returns CDR1 KGHDR and CDR2 SFDVKD. V was shortened by 4 bases and J by 4 bases, with 20 bases between the two germline ends. CDR3 length: 17 residues. This chain's CDR3 is CATSDMKRRPQPDTQYF. The CDR3 bases are TGTGCCACCAGTGACATGAAGCGGAGACCTCAGCCAGATACGCAGTATTTT.

The V gene is TRBV3-1, the J gene TRBJ1-1; 7 nucleotides line up with TRBD1. With 2 bases clipped from V and 7 bases from J, the junction kept 7 bases outside the gene matches. The V gene's germline CDR1 is LGHDT and CDR2 YNNKEL (reference sequence). This CDR3 spans 14 amino acids. The CDR3 nucleotides are TGTGCCAGCAGCCAATTTAATCGGGACAGTGAAGCTTTCTTT. It translates to CASSQFNRDSEAFF.

This chain uses TRBV7-2 with TRBJ1-6, with D unclear. Germline values: CDR1 SGHTA, CDR2 FQGNSA. Trimming stripped 0 bases from V and 3 bases from J, with 6 bases between. This CDR3 is built from 15 residues. Written as DNA, the CDR3 is TGTGCCAGCAGCTTAGCTGCGGGCTATAATTCACCCCTCCACTTT. Translation: CASSLAAGYNSPLHF.

The chain carries TRBV27 and TRBJ1-4; D perhaps matches TRBD1 (6 bases). The CDR3 extends over 14 amino acids. V was clipped by 5 bases and J by 8 bases, with 15 bases between them. The germline V gene encodes CDR1 MNHEY and CDR2 SMNVEV (reference sequence). The CDR3: CASSLYRAEEKLFF. For the CDR3, the DNA is TGTGCCAGCAGTCTCTACAGGGCAGAAGAAAAACTGTTTTTT.

The rearrangement joins TRBV4-3 to TRBJ1-2; D is unresolved. Trimming pared 3 bases from V and 6 bases from J, leaving 17 bases between. CDR3 length equals 15 residues. Germline V lookup: CDR1 LGHNA, CDR2 YSLEER. This CDR3 is CASSHEVGMVNGYTF. In DNA form, the CDR3 reads TGCGCCAGCAGCCACGAAGTCGGGATGGTCAATGGCTACACCTTC.

This chain joins TRBV9 and TRBJ2-3; 7 positions match TRBD2. Germline V lookup: CDR1 SGDLS, CDR2 YYNGEE. Losses at the gene ends were 1 base for V and 9 bases for J; bases not matched to a gene: 5. The CDR3 is 13 amino acids. Here the CDR3 reads CASSVWEGPTQYF. The CDR3 DNA reads TGTGCCAGCAGCGTATGGGAGGGGCCCACGCAGTATTTT.

This clonotype was picked up a small number of times. The chain carries TRBV9 and TRBJ2-7; perhaps TRBD1 as D (6 bases). This CDR3 region has 14 residues. Trimming took off 4 bases at V and 2 bases at J, with 13 bases between the two ends. Germline V gene sequence: CDR1 SGDLS, CDR2 YYNGEE. CDR3 DNA sequence: TGTGCCAGCAGCCCGGGACATAAGCCCTACGAGCAGTACTTC. This translates into CASSPGHKPYEQYF.

The chain is built from TRBV4-1 and TRBJ2-1; tentatively, D is TRBD1 or TRBD2 (5 bases each). Germline V gives CDR1 MGHRA, CDR2 YSYEKL. The V end lost 2 bases, the J end lost 6 bases, and 17 bases lay between the germline ends. The CDR3 consists of 16 residues. The CDR3 here is CASSQSRTGRFNEQFF. In nucleotides, the CDR3 is TGCGCCAGCAGCCAATCAAGGACGGGGCGATTCAATGAGCAGTTCTTC.

The chain recombines TRBV10-3 with TRBJ2-5, with TRBD1 matching 11 bases. V shed 5 bases, J shed 1 base, and the junction held 6 bases outside the gene matches. The CDR3 has 16 amino acids. The germline CDR1 and CDR2 sequences are ENHRY and SYGVKD. DNA of the CDR3: TGTGCCATCAGTATGGGACAGGGGGGCCCCCAAGAGACCCAGTACTTC. It specifies CAISMGQGGPQETQYF.